The 30 T cell receptor beta chains reported below all come from one sample, sequenced in a study of T cell repertoires in cytomegalovirus infection. TCRdb independently ran MiXCR on the reads; one entry per CDR3 protein. The repertoire holds around 280,000 distinct CDR3 sequences, with about an eighth as singletons. Sequencing input: PBMCs. Receptors originate from a human donor in good health (CMV status not recorded). Some clones in this sample may be carry-over from other donors' samples.

The chain uses TRBV2 and TRBJ2-7, with 7 bases aligning to TRBD1. The CDR3 runs 14 residues. The trim removed 10 bases at V and 0 bases at J, leaving 9 bases unmatched. Germline V gene sequence: CDR1 SNHLY, CDR2 FYNNEI. The CDR3 DNA reads as TGTGCCAACTTGACCGGGACAGTCTCCTACGAGCAGTACTTC. As protein: CANLTGTVSYEQYF.

This clonotype came up many times. The chain recombines TRBV7-6 with TRBJ2-1; 10 bases map to TRBD2. V lost 4 bases to trimming and J lost 2 bases; unmatched junction nucleotides: 8. This CDR3 is 17 amino acids long. Germline V CDR1 and CDR2: SGHVS, FNYEAQ. CDR3 sequence: CASSSLSSGRTYNEQFF. The CDR3 bases are TGTGCCAGCAGCTCCCTTTCTAGCGGGAGAACCTACAATGAGCAGTTCTTC.

This clonotype was seen many times. The chain recombines TRBV19 with TRBJ2-1, with D possibly called TRBD1 or TRBD2 (5 bases each). Germline CDR1 and CDR2: LNHDA and SQIVND (reference sequence). The CDR3 sequence is 16 residues long. The V end was cut by 5 bases, the J end by 2 bases, with 16 bases between. The CDR3 reads CASSPIGGVTYNEQFF. CDR3 nucleotide sequence: TGTGCCAGTAGTCCCATTGGGGGAGTGACCTACAATGAGCAGTTCTTC.

This clonotype was found many times. The chain carries TRBV6-6 and TRBJ2-7; perhaps TRBD2 as D (5 bases). CDR3 length equals 15 residues. Germline loops: CDR1 MNHNY, CDR2 SVGAGI (reference sequence). V gave up 0 bases and J gave up 0 bases, with 9 bases separating them. This chain's CDR3 is CASSYSKGSSYEQYF. The CDR3 region has the DNA TGTGCCAGCAGTTACTCGAAAGGGAGCTCCTACGAGCAGTACTTC.

This clonotype was observed a handful of times. The chain employs TRBV28 and TRBJ1-1, with D tentatively TRBD1 (6 bases). This CDR3 is built from 16 residues. V lost 8 bases and J lost 1, with 20 bases in between. The germline gives CDR1 MDHEN, CDR2 SYDVKM. The DNA for the CDR3 is TGTGCCAGCTCCAGGGACACCACCTCCCAGAACACTGAAGCTTTCTTT. Protein product: CASSRDTTSQNTEAFF.

This clonotype has more than one count but fewer than ten. The chain uses TRBV9 and TRBJ2-2, with 7 bases aligning to TRBD2. Losses at the gene ends were 1 base for V and 2 bases for J; bases not matched to a gene: 5. CDR1 and CDR2 from the germline V gene are SGDLS and YYNGEE. The CDR3 loop spans 16 amino acids. The chain's CDR3 is CASSVSAGENTGELFF. CDR3 DNA sequence: TGTGCCAGCAGCGTATCGGCGGGGGAAAACACCGGGGAGCTGTTTTTT.

This clonotype came up many times. The rearrangement joins TRBV7-6 to TRBJ2-5; 7 bases fit TRBD1. V lost 5 bases and J lost 5; bases outside the gene matches: 11. CDR1 and CDR2 (germline): SGHVS, FNYEAQ. The CDR3 is 15 amino acids. In DNA, the CDR3 is TGTGCCAGCAGCCCATCCGGGACAGACGGTGAGACCCAGTACTTC. Translating it yields CASSPSGTDGETQYF.

This clonotype was seen once. The gene calls are TRBV6-6 and TRBJ2-2; 7 bases line up with TRBD2. The CDR3 extends over 14 amino acids. Germline V gene sequence: CDR1 MNHNY, CDR2 SVGAGI (reference sequence). Losses at the gene ends were 4 bases for V and 7 bases for J; bases not matched to a gene: 6. CDR3 sequence reads: CASSCLGRDGELFF. The DNA of the CDR3 is TGTGCCAGCAGTTGTCTGGGGAGGGACGGGGAGCTGTTTTTT.

The table lists this clonotype with a few counts. The chain links TRBV28 to TRBJ1-1, with D uncertain. Germline loops: CDR1 MDHEN, CDR2 SYDVKM. The CDR3 length is 17 residues. V was pared by 6 bases and J by 0 bases, with 20 bases between. The CDR3 is CASRRRMGRLMNTEAFF. In nucleotides, the CDR3 is TGTGCCAGCAGACGCCGAATGGGCAGGCTCATGAACACTGAAGCTTTCTTT. Full variable domain (remainder filled in from reference TRBV28 and TRBJ1-1): DVKVTQSSRYLVKRTGEKVFLECVQDMDHENMFWYRQDPGLGLRLIYFSYDVKMKEKGDIPEGYSVSREKKERFSLILESASTNQTSMYLCASRRRMGRLMNTEAFFGQGTRLTVV.

This clonotype was counted at least ten times. The rearrangement joins TRBV7-2 to TRBJ2-7; TRBD2 might be the D (5 bases). Germline V gives CDR1 SGHTA, CDR2 FQGNSA. Trimming removed 5 bases at V and 1 base at J, with 9 bases between. The CDR3 is 13 amino acids. CDR3 sequence reads: CASSPDLSYEQYF. In nucleotides, the CDR3 is TGTGCCAGCAGCCCGGACTTGTCCTACGAGCAGTACTTC.

Only a few counts were recorded for this clonotype. The chain is built from TRBV12-3 or TRBV12-4 and TRBJ1-2, with D unresolved. CDR3 length: 12 residues. V lost 3 bases and J lost 4, with 6 bases in between. The CDR3 is CASSFSSYGYTF. Written as DNA, the CDR3 is TGTGCCAGCAGTTTCAGCAGCTATGGCTACACCTTC.

This clonotype was seen ten or more times. This rearrangement joins TRBV7-2 to TRBJ1-2, with D possibly matching TRBD1 (6 bases). V was shortened by 6 bases and J by 4 bases, with 18 bases between the two germline ends. The CDR3 consists of 15 residues. Per germline, CDR1 SGHTA and CDR2 FQGNSA. The CDR3: CASSLQGGVVYGYTF. In DNA, the CDR3 is TGTGCCAGCAGTTTACAGGGCGGAGTGGTCTATGGCTACACCTTC.

This clonotype was seen more than once but under ten times. This chain joins TRBV19 and TRBJ2-3, with D perhaps matching TRBD1 (6 bases). V dropped 3 bases and J dropped 3 bases, with 16 bases sitting between them. Germline V lookup: CDR1 LNHDA, CDR2 SQIVND (reference sequence). The CDR3 consists of 16 residues. The CDR3 DNA is TGTGCCAGTAGTATCTCTCGGACAGTTCCAACAGATACGCAGTATTTT. This sequence encodes CASSISRTVPTDTQYF.

A remark on this clonotype: A much larger clone lies a single base off, so this may be a read error. The chain recombines TRBV2 with TRBJ2-1; weak D call: TRBD1 (6 bases). There are 12 residues in the CDR3. Germline V lookup: CDR1 SNHLY, CDR2 FYNNEI. For the CDR3, the DNA is TGTGTCAGCAGGAAACAGGGAGATGAGCAGTTCTTC. Protein product: CVSRKQGDEQFF. The variable domain in full, with the rest retrieved from reference TRBV2 and TRBJ2-1, is EPEVTQTPSHQVTQMGQEVILRCVPISNHLYFYWYRQILGQKVEFLVSFYNNEISEKSEIFDDQFSVERPDGSNFTLKIRSTKLEDSAMYFCVSRKQGDEQFFGPGTRLTVL.

The chain carries TRBV4-1 and TRBJ2-1, with D perhaps matching TRBD2 (5 bases). V lost 6 bases and J lost 7, with 13 bases in between. The CDR3 has 13 residues. The germline V gene has CDR1 MGHRA and CDR2 YSYEKL. The CDR3 reads CASRLSGGNEQFF. CDR3 bases: TGCGCCAGCAGGCTGTCCGGCGGGAATGAGCAGTTCTTC.

Many counts were recorded for this clonotype. The gene calls are TRBV20-1 and TRBJ2-7, with D possibly being TRBD1 or TRBD2 (5 bases each). Germline-derived CDR1 and CDR2 are DFQATT and SNEGSKA (reference sequence). With 4 bases removed from V and 3 bases from J, the gap between germline ends came to 19 bases. The CDR3 covers 15 residues. DNA of the CDR3: TGCAGTGCTACCCCGTGGGGGTCCAAAGGCTACGAGCAGTACTTC. It is translated as CSATPWGSKGYEQYF.

This chain uses TRBV10-2 with TRBJ2-3, with TRBD1 as a possible D gene (5 bases). From germline, CDR1 is WSHSY and CDR2 SAAADI. V was trimmed by 8 bases and J by 2 bases, leaving 17 bases between them. The CDR3 runs to 15 residues. The chain's CDR3 is CASCEQGRITDTQYF. CDR3 nucleotide sequence: TGCGCCAGCTGCGAGCAGGGAAGGATCACAGATACGCAGTATTTT.

This clonotype has more than one count but fewer than ten. The CDR3 loop is CASREGSGGYGYTF. CDR3 nucleotide sequence: TGTGCCAGCAGAGAGGGGTCAGGGGGCTATGGCTACACCTTC. This sequence joins TRBV28 and TRBJ1-2, with 7 bases identical to TRBD1. With V trimmed by 6 bases and J by 4 bases, 8 bases remained unmatched. Germline CDR1 MDHEN, CDR2 SYDVKM. The CDR3 consists of 14 residues.

This clonotype occurred many times. The CDR3 region has the DNA TGTGCCAGCAGCTTAGAGGCTAGCGGGAGGGCAAATGAGCAGTTCTTC. Protein sequence: CASSLEASGRANEQFF. This rearrangement joins TRBV11-2 to TRBJ2-1, with 12 nucleotides matching TRBD2. Germline CDR1 SGHAT, CDR2 FQNNGV. Unmatched junction bases numbered 4, after V lost 0 bases and J lost 7 bases. This CDR3 region has 16 residues.

This clonotype has a count of ten or more. CDR3 in DNA: TGTGCCAGCAGCTTAGGGGGGGCTAGCGGATTCCAAGAGACCCAGTACTTC. It codes for CASSLGGASGFQETQYF. This chain joins TRBV11-2 and TRBJ2-5; maybe TRBD2 (7 bases). The germline V gene has CDR1 SGHAT and CDR2 FQNNGV. This CDR3 is built from 17 residues. Trimming removed 1 base from V and 1 base from J, with 16 bases in between. Full variable domain (rest looked up from reference TRBV11-2 and TRBJ2-5): EAGVAQSPRYKIIEKRQSVAFWCNPISGHATLYWYQQILGQGPKLLIQFQNNGVVDDSQLPKDRFSAERLKGVDSTLKIQPAKLEDSAVYLCASSLGGASGFQETQYFGPGTRLLVL.

CDR3 coding DNA: TGTGCCAGCAGCAGAGGTGGAGGGGGCCTAGCCGGGAATGAGCAGTTCTTC. This codes for CASSRGGGGLAGNEQFF. V and J are TRBV12-3 or TRBV12-4 and TRBJ2-1; the D gene is possibly TRBD1 (7 bases). Trimming took 6 bases from V and 7 from J, leaving 25 bases between them. The CDR3 is 17 residues long.

This clonotype has a count of ten or more. V gene TRBV27 combines with J gene TRBJ1-6; perhaps TRBD1 as D (6 bases). Germline loops: CDR1 MNHEY, CDR2 SMNVEV (reference sequence). CDR3 length equals 14 residues. V lost 2 bases, J lost 6 bases, and 8 bases lay in between. The CDR3 protein is CASSLVQGNSPLHF. CDR3 bases: TGTGCCAGCAGTTTAGTACAGGGTAATTCACCCCTCCACTTT.

About this clonotype: This may stem from a read error, because a much larger clone lies one nucleotide away. A read error is likely, as this CDR3 ends without the conserved phenylalanine or tryptophan. V usage is TRBV4-3 and J usage is TRBJ2-7; D is uncertain. This CDR3 has 15 amino acids. V lost 0 bases to trimming and J lost 2 bases, with 11 bases between them. Germline V lookup: CDR1 LGHNA, CDR2 YSLEER. The CDR3 DNA follows: TGCGCCAGCAGCCAAGATAGAAGTTCTCCCTACGAGCAGTACCTC. It yields the protein CASSQDRSSPYEQYL.

This clonotype has a count of ten or more. The V gene is TRBV10-3, the J gene TRBJ1-1; the D gene is possibly TRBD1 (5 bases). Germline CDR1 is ENHRY and CDR2 is SYGVKD. There are 15 residues in the CDR3. V was clipped by 4 bases and J by 0 bases, with 12 bases between them. The CDR3 spells CAISVGTRMNTEAFF. The CDR3 bases are TGTGCCATCAGTGTAGGGACCCGAATGAACACTGAAGCTTTCTTT.

This clonotype was seen at least ten times. This chain connects TRBV7-6 to TRBJ2-7; D unclear. The germline V gene has CDR1 SGHVS and CDR2 FNYEAQ. The CDR3 is 13 residues long. Trimming cost V 5 bases and J 4 bases, with 12 bases left between them. CDR3 loop: CASSTDPRYEQYF. The CDR3 DNA follows: TGTGCCAGCAGCACCGACCCGAGGTACGAGCAGTACTTC.

Here the CDR3 DNA reads TGCAGCGTTTGGACTAGCGGGAGGTTAGATACGCAGTATTTT. Translation gives CSVWTSGRLDTQYF. V gene TRBV29-1 combines with J gene TRBJ2-3; 14 bases are shared with TRBD2. CDR1 is SQVTM, CDR2 ANQGSEA, per germline. The CDR3 consists of 14 residues. With V trimmed by 5 bases and J by 5 bases, 3 bases remained unmatched.

This clonotype was seen only a few times. The chain couples TRBV19 to TRBJ1-1; no reliable D call. V was trimmed by 7 bases and J by 0 bases, leaving 9 bases between them. Germline CDR1 is LNHDA and CDR2 is SQIVND (reference sequence). The CDR3 has 13 amino acids. The CDR3 DNA reads as TGTGCCAGTAAAATCGAGGTGAACACTGAAGCTTTCTTT. It yields the protein CASKIEVNTEAFF. The full variable domain, rest sourced from reference TRBV19 and TRBJ1-1, is DGGITQSPKYLFRKEGQNVTLSCEQNLNHDAMYWYRQDPGQGLRLIYYSQIVNDFQKGDIAEGYSVSREKKESFPLTVTSAQKNPTAFYLCASKIEVNTEAFFGQGTRLTVV.

V gene TRBV28 combines with J gene TRBJ2-3, with TRBD2 matching over 7 bases. CDR1 and CDR2 (germline): MDHEN, SYDVKM. The CDR3 length is 12 residues. With V trimmed by 9 bases and J by 4 bases, 4 bases remained unmatched. The CDR3 bases are TGTGCCAGTCTAGCGGACCCAGATACGCAGTATTTT. The encoded protein is CASLADPDTQYF.

The chain is built from TRBV19 and TRBJ2-5, with no clear D. CDR3 length equals 8 residues. Germline values: CDR1 LNHDA, CDR2 SQIVND (reference sequence). V lost 6 bases to trimming and J lost 11 bases, with 4 bases between them. CDR3 coding DNA: TGTGCCAGTAGGCGACAGTACTTC. Its protein product is CASRRQYF.

This clonotype was detected only a few times. J is TRBJ1-2 and V is TRBV7-6; no clear D gene. The CDR3 spans 13 residues. V was cut by 3 bases and J by 3 bases, with 8 bases left in between. In germline, CDR1 is SGHVS, CDR2 FNYEAQ. CDR3 in amino acids: CASSFYPDYGYTF. The CDR3 nucleotides read TGTGCCAGCAGCTTTTATCCGGACTATGGCTACACCTTC.